Listed below are T cell receptor beta chains from one sample, sequenced in a study of T cell changes during pregnancy in multiple sclerosis. TCRdb's table, derived via immunoSEQ multiplex PCR, lists solely in-frame clones and lacks some. There are approximately 98,000 clones in the sample; around 90% occur only once, and about 2.5% lies in the top ten. Specimen: peripheral blood, collected after pregnancy. The receptors shown here come from a female donor in good health, enrolled as a control in a pregnancy study. CDR3s include the opening cysteine and the closing phenylalanine or tryptophan. The D gene is left open where the match is weak. Clone size is shown for a subset of rows, as once, few, many or a class of expanded clone.

D,V,J,size,CDR3,DNA
TRBD1,TRBV30,TRBJ1-6,NA,CAWSVPDREASPLHF,TGTGCCTGGAGTGTACCCGACAGGGAGGCTTCACCCCTCCACTTT
TRBD1,TRBV11-1,TRBJ2-1,NA,CASSPGRGGAYNEQFF,TGTGCCAGCAGCCCCGGGCGAGGGGGCGCCTACAATGAGCAGTTCTTC
NA,TRBV28,TRBJ2-7,NA,CASSLRLREPYEQYF,TGTGCCAGCAGTTTACGGCTGCGGGAACCCTACGAGCAGTACTTC
TRBD1,TRBV6-1,TRBJ2-6,NA,CASSDRTGGASGANVLTF,TGTGCCAGCAGTGACCGGACAGGGGGCGCGTCTGGGGCCAACGTCCTGACTTTC
TRBD1,TRBV11-3,TRBJ2-7,NA,CASSLVRGYEQYF,TGTGCCAGCAGCTTAGTCAGGGGGTACGAGCAGTACTTC
NA,TRBV19,TRBJ1-5,NA,CASSIDDSFSNQPQHF,TGTGCCAGTAGTATAGATGACAGTTTCAGCAATCAGCCCCAGCATTTT
NA,TRBV5-1,TRBJ1-1,NA,CASSLGTVSITEAFF,TGCGCCAGCAGCTTGGGGACAGTCAGTATCACTGAAGCTTTCTTT
NA,TRBV29-1,TRBJ2-7,NA,CSVYTTDPYEQYF,TGCAGCGTCTATACGACAGATCCTTACGAGCAGTACTTC
NA,TRBV4-1,TRBJ1-1,NA,CASSQKLNTEAFF,TGCGCCAGCAGCCAAAAACTTAACACTGAAGCTTTCTTT
TRBD1,TRBV25-1,TRBJ2-7,NA,CASSEYDRAGNEQYF,TGTGCCAGCAGTGAATATGACAGGGCCGGGAACGAGCAGTACTTC
NA,TRBV21-1,TRBJ1-5,NA,CASPMSGGQGVKQPQHF,TGTGCCAGCCCTATGTCCGGGGGACAGGGGGTAAAACAGCCCCAGCATTTT
NA,TRBV19,TRBJ1-4,once,CASSYFLPWSNEKLFF,TGTGCCAGTAGTTACTTCCTCCCTTGGTCTAATGAAAAACTGTTTTTT
NA,TRBV28,TRBJ1-1,NA,CASSFQRVGTEAFF,TGTGCCAGCAGTTTTCAGAGGGTAGGGACTGAAGCTTTCTTT
TRBD1,TRBV11-2,TRBJ2-2,NA,CASKWTGTGELFF,TGTGCCAGCAAGTGGACAGGCACCGGGGAGCTGTTTTTT
NA,TRBV29-1,TRBJ2-7,NA,CSVAYRALSSYEQYF,TGCAGCGTCGCATACAGGGCCTTGTCCTCCTACGAGCAGTACTTC
NA,TRBV10-3,TRBJ2-1,NA,CAIQGGPPNEQFF,TGTGCCATCCAGGGGGGTCCCCCCAATGAGCAGTTCTTC
TRBD1,TRBV25-1,TRBJ2-3,NA,CASSEGRTGGIDTQYF,TGTGCCAGCAGTGAAGGGAGGACAGGGGGTATAGATACGCAGTATTTT
TRBD2,TRBV11-2,TRBJ2-7,NA,CASNDEGLAGVYEQYF,TGTGCCAGCAACGACGAAGGACTAGCGGGAGTTTACGAGCAGTACTTC
TRBD1,TRBV2,TRBJ2-7,once,CASSADRGREQYF,TGTGCCAGCAGTGCAGACAGGGGGCGTGAGCAGTACTTC
NA,TRBV27,TRBJ2-7,NA,CASSYRQTPYEQYF,TGTGCCAGCAGTTATCGACAGACTCCGTACGAGCAGTACTTC
NA,TRBV28,TRBJ2-7,NA,CAARTASYEQYF,TGTGCCGCCCGGACAGCCTCCTACGAGCAGTACTTC
NA,TRBV6-5,TRBJ2-7,NA,CASSYRDEQYF,TGTGCCAGCAGTTACCGGGACGAGCAGTACTTC
NA,TRBV9,TRBJ1-6,NA,CASSPGSNSPLHF,TGTGCCAGCAGCCCCGGGTCGAATTCACCCCTCCACTTT
NA,TRBV19,TRBJ1-2,NA,CASSPGSWGYTF,TGTGCCAGTAGTCCGGGGTCCTGGGGCTACACCTTC
NA,TRBV28,TRBJ1-2,NA,CASSLIRFNYGYTF,TGTGCCAGCAGTTTAATCCGTTTTAACTATGGCTACACCTTC
TRBD1,TRBV23-1,TRBJ2-6,NA,CASSQGTGGRSGANVLTF,TGCGCCAGCAGTCAAGGCACAGGGGGTAGGAGTGGGGCCAACGTCCTGACTTTC
NA,TRBV6-1,TRBJ2-7,NA,CASTTESGTYYEQYF,TGTGCCAGCACCACGGAGAGTGGCACGTACTACGAGCAGTACTTC
TRBD1,TRBV4-1,TRBJ2-4,NA,CASSQPSQGAAKNIQYF,TGCGCCAGCAGCCAACCTTCACAGGGGGCGGCCAAAAACATTCAGTACTTC
NA,TRBV19,TRBJ1-5,NA,CASSIGPGNQPQHF,TGTGCCAGTAGTATAGGACCGGGGAATCAGCCCCAGCATTTT
NA,TRBV29-1,TRBJ2-1,NA,CSAQGGVAAQLNEQFF,TGCAGCGCACAGGGAGGGGTAGCGGCCCAGCTCAATGAGCAGTTCTTC
TRBD1,TRBV6-5,TRBJ2-3,NA,CASRMEGQGTDTQYF,TGTGCCAGCAGAATGGAGGGACAGGGCACAGATACGCAGTATTTT
NA,TRBV10-3,TRBJ2-7,NA,CAISESGSGALFRQYF,TGTGCCATCAGTGAGTCGGGGTCGGGAGCCCTATTTCGGCAGTACTTC
NA,TRBV19,TRBJ1-2,NA,CASSIVLGQIGYTF,TGTGCCAGTAGTATAGTTCTTGGGCAGATTGGCTACACCTTC
NA,TRBV7-8,TRBJ2-7,NA,CASSPRQLAYEQYF,TGTGCCAGCAGCCCGAGACAACTGGCATATGAGCAGTACTTC
NA,TRBV5-1,TRBJ2-3,NA,CASATSGVGTDTQYF,TGCGCCAGCGCGACTTCAGGGGTTGGGACAGATACGCAGTATTTT
TRBD2,TRBV28,TRBJ2-7,NA,CASSPGLAGNEQYF,TGTGCCAGCAGCCCGGGACTAGCGGGAAACGAGCAGTACTTC
NA,TRBV7-2,TRBJ1-2,once,CASSLLLDGYTF,TGTGCCAGCAGCTTATTGTTAGATGGCTACACCTTC
NA,TRBV7-2,TRBJ2-2,NA,CASSLVGRTANTGELFF,TGTGCCAGCAGCTTAGTAGGTCGGACAGCTAACACCGGGGAGCTGTTTTTT
TRBD2,TRBV2,TRBJ2-7,NA,CASKGASGGYEQYF,TGTGCCAGCAAGGGGGCTAGCGGGGGTTACGAGCAGTACTTC
NA,TRBV29-1,TRBJ2-3,NA,CSVGRAGDTQYF,TGCAGCGTTGGCAGGGCTGGAGATACGCAGTATTTT
TRBD2,TRBV7-9,TRBJ2-1,NA,CASSSLAGGQNEQFF,TGTGCCAGCAGCTCCTTAGCGGGGGGGCAGAATGAGCAGTTCTTC
TRBD1,TRBV6-1,TRBJ1-4,NA,CASSRQGLNEKLFF,TGTGCCAGCAGCCGACAGGGCCTCAATGAAAAACTGTTTTTT
TRBD1,TRBV7-8,TRBJ1-5,NA,CASSGQDLVYHF,TGTGCCAGCAGCGGACAGGACCTCGTCTACCATTTT
NA,TRBV7-2,TRBJ2-1,NA,CASSMGLFEQFF,TGTGCCAGCAGCATGGGACTGTTCGAGCAGTTCTTC
NA,TRBV6-4,TRBJ2-5,NA,CASSDCGYLAAILSDQYF,TGTGCCAGCAGTGACTGTGGTTACTTGGCAGCCATCTTAAGCGACCAGTACTTC
NA,TRBV19,TRBJ1-3,once,CASSMGLGSGNTIYF,TGTGCCAGTAGTATGGGCCTCGGATCTGGAAACACCATATATTTT
NA,TRBV21-1,TRBJ2-1,NA,CASSKAGQPTANEQFF,TGTGCCAGCAGCAAAGCGGGACAGCCCACGGCCAATGAGCAGTTCTTC
NA,TRBV4-2,TRBJ1-1,NA,CASSQAPRFRSEAFF,TGTGCCAGCAGCCAAGCACCCAGGTTTCGGTCTGAAGCTTTCTTT
NA,TRBV21-1,TRBJ1-5,NA,CASSCGQDGNQPQHF,TGTGCCAGCAGCTGCGGACAGGATGGTAATCAGCCCCAGCATTTT
TRBD2,TRBV29-1,TRBJ2-7,NA,CSVSPGLADSYEQYF,TGCAGCGTTTCGCCGGGACTAGCGGACTCCTACGAGCAGTACTTC
TRBD2,TRBV5-1,TRBJ2-1,NA,CASSLGEAGGIYNEQFF,TGCGCCAGCAGCCTAGGGGAAGCGGGAGGAATCTACAATGAGCAGTTCTTC
NA,TRBV25-1,TRBJ2-2,NA,CASSDRRGTGELFF,TGTGCCAGCAGTGATCGGAGGGGTACCGGGGAGCTGTTTTTT
NA,TRBV5-1,TRBJ2-1,NA,CASSSTGTTGGARDEQFF,TGCGCCAGCAGCTCAACCGGGACCACGGGGGGCGCGCGCGATGAGCAGTTCTTC
NA,TRBV28,TRBJ1-2,NA,CASRRAGGYTF,TGTGCCAGCCGACGGGCGGGGGGCTACACCTTC
TRBD2,TRBV7-2,TRBJ2-4,NA,CASRRTSGREWAIQYF,TGTGCCAGCAGGAGGACTAGCGGGAGGGAATGGGCCATTCAGTACTTC
TRBD2,TRBV19,TRBJ2-7,NA,CASRGTRVGEQYF,TGTGCCAGTAGAGGGACTAGGGTGGGTGAGCAGTACTTC